This passage covers 26 T cell receptor beta chains from one sample sequenced in a study of cytomegalovirus exposure and HLA in healthy donors (dated by TCRdb to 2015 to 2018). The library was produced with the immunoSEQ multiplex PCR assay. For the multiplex PCR, a mixture combining 60 forward primers for TCR Vbeta segments and 13 reverse primers for TCR Jbeta segments was used. TCRdb took over this immuneACCESS table, retaining in-frame rearrangements with V and J assigned. Such tables are incomplete; in checked studies, under half of the missing clones stem from an unresolved V gene, and the remainder is unexplained. This sample comprises around 120,000 clones, 80% of them detected only once. Jointly, the top ten make up 7.5% to 9% of the sample. Sequencing input: PBMCs. The origin of the receptors is a female donor in good health and CMV-seropositive.

The chain carries TRBV6-6 and TRBJ2-7, with D maybe TRBD2 (6 bases). V was trimmed by 6 bases and J by 7 bases, leaving 16 bases between them. This CDR3 comprises 13 residues. Looked up from germline, CDR1 is MNHNY and CDR2 is SVGAGI (reference sequence). The CDR3 DNA reads TGTGCCAGCAGCCCCGGGACTTCCAAGGAGCAGTACTTC. Encoded protein: CASSPGTSKEQYF.

This clone was observed a few times. V and J are TRBV18 and TRBJ1-5; D is possibly TRBD1 (6 bases). CDR1 KGHSH and CDR2 LQKENI come from the germline V gene. The CDR3 covers 15 residues. Trimming stripped 5 bases from V and 7 bases from J, with 18 bases between. CDR3: CASSFSGTMEQPQHF. Written as DNA, the CDR3 is TGTGCCAGCTCATTTTCCGGGACAATGGAACAGCCCCAGCATTTT.

CDR3 sequence: CASSLTGTYEQYF. CDR3 coding DNA: TGCGCCAGCAGCTTGACAGGGACCTACGAGCAGTACTTC. The rearrangement links TRBV5-1 to TRBJ2-7; weak D call: TRBD1 (6 bases). Trimming removed 1 base from V and 2 bases from J, with 7 bases in between. The CDR3 totals 13 residues. From germline, CDR1 is SGHRS and CDR2 YFSETQ.

The genes are TRBV2 and TRBJ1-2, with a possible D match to TRBD1 (6 bases). The length of the CDR3 is 12 residues. Germline lookup yields CDR1 SNHLY and CDR2 FYNNEI. V was clipped by 4 bases and J by 8 bases, with 11 bases between them. This CDR3 reads CASSVGDIGYTF. In DNA form, the CDR3 reads TGTGCCAGCAGTGTGGGGGACATAGGCTACACCTTC.

The chain combines TRBV29-1 with TRBJ1-5; TRBD1 aligns across 9 bases. The CDR3 is made up of 15 amino acids. Germline V gives CDR1 SQVTM, CDR2 ANQGSEA. The ends lost 4 bases at V and 2 bases at J; junction bases unmatched: 6. CDR3 coding DNA: TGCAGCGTTGCGGACAGGGGAGTTGGCAATCAGCCCCAGCATTTT. Translating it yields CSVADRGVGNQPQHF.

This clone was recorded many times. V is TRBV19 and J is TRBJ1-6; D not certain. With 2 bases removed from V and 9 bases from J, the gap between germline ends came to 11 bases. The CDR3 totals 14 residues. Germline V gene data show CDR1 as LNHDA and CDR2 as SQIVND (reference sequence). The CDR3 reads CASSIYQIGSPLHF. Here the CDR3 DNA reads TGTGCCAGTAGTATATACCAGATTGGTTCACCCCTCCACTTT.

The V gene is TRBV15, the J gene TRBJ1-6; D perhaps matches TRBD1 (6 bases). Germline values: CDR1 LNHNV, CDR2 YYDKDF (reference sequence). Trimming removed 6 bases from V and 7 bases from J, with 16 bases in between. This CDR3 comprises 15 residues. This CDR3 reads CATRRGGTANSPLHF. CDR3 nucleotide sequence: TGTGCCACCAGGAGGGGGGGGACGGCGAATTCACCCCTCCACTTT.

The V and J genes are TRBV4-1 and TRBJ2-5; possible D gene TRBD1, 6 bases. The end of the DNA fits TRBJ2-7 better, so the J call may be wrong. CDR1 is MGHRA and CDR2 is YSYEKL in the germline V gene. The CDR3 spans 15 residues. The CDR3 sequence: CASSQGQDISYEQYF. CDR3 in DNA: TGCGCCAGCAGCCAAGGACAGGACATCTCCTACGAGCAGTACTTC.

The chain has TRBV9 and TRBJ2-2; 10 bases agree with TRBD2. The CDR3 length is 16 residues. Trimming took 6 bases from V and 6 from J; bases not matched to a gene: 11. The germline gives CDR1 SGDLS, CDR2 YYNGEE. This CDR3 reads CASTLSGGAAAGELFF. The DNA for the CDR3 is TGTGCCAGCACCCTGAGCGGGGGGGCCGCGGCCGGGGAGCTGTTTTTT.

The chain recombines TRBV2 with TRBJ2-5; D perhaps matches TRBD2 (7 bases). Germline V gives CDR1 SNHLY, CDR2 FYNNEI. This CDR3 has 17 residues. V lost 6 bases, J lost 5 bases, and 25 bases lay in between. The CDR3 sequence is CASRRGRAANEGETQYF. The CDR3 region has the DNA TGTGCCAGCAGGAGGGGGAGGGCAGCCAACGAGGGGGAGACCCAGTACTTC.

The rearrangement joins TRBV5-1 to TRBJ2-7, with D hard to call. The CDR3 runs 14 residues. The germline CDR1 and CDR2 sequences are SGHRS and YFSETQ. Trimming took off 3 bases at V and 2 bases at J, with 12 bases between the two ends. This CDR3 reads CASSSLRTTYEQYF. The CDR3 bases are TGCGCCAGCAGCTCCCTCCGTACTACCTACGAGCAGTACTTC.

This clone was detected only once. This sequence joins TRBV27 and TRBJ2-7; D perhaps matches TRBD1 (6 bases). V lost 6 bases and J lost 0, with 12 bases in between. CDR1 is MNHEY and CDR2 is SMNVEV in the germline V gene (reference sequence). This CDR3 is built from 14 residues. The CDR3 region has the DNA TGTGCCAGCAGGACAGGTCCCAGCTCCTACGAGCAGTACTTC. Protein product: CASRTGPSSYEQYF.

The chain recombines TRBV9 with TRBJ1-3; D remains ambiguous. Germline assignment: CDR1 SGDLS and CDR2 YYNGEE. The CDR3 runs to 14 residues. The V and J ends lost 0 bases and 3 bases respectively, with 7 bases between them. The chain's CDR3 is CASSVGGNGNTIYF. The CDR3 nucleotides read TGTGCCAGCAGCGTAGGAGGGAATGGAAACACCATATATTTT.

With respect to this clone: The junction departs from germline at one end; a sequencing error may be responsible. The genes are TRBV30 and TRBJ2-1; perhaps TRBD1 as D (6 bases). Looked up from germline, CDR1 is GTSNPN and CDR2 is SVGIG (reference sequence). CDR3 length equals 11 residues. The CDR3 reads CAWGQYSEQFF. Written as DNA, the CDR3 is TGTGCCTGGGGACAGTACAGTGAGCAGTTCTTC.

The chain recombines TRBV5-1 with TRBJ2-5; 8 bases are a match to TRBD1. With V trimmed by 4 bases and J by 3 bases, 2 bases remained unmatched. The V gene's germline CDR1 is SGHRS and CDR2 YFSETQ. The CDR3 is made up of 13 amino acids. The CDR3 region is CASSTDREETQYF. The CDR3 DNA follows: TGCGCCAGCAGCACGGACAGGGAAGAGACCCAGTACTTC.

This clone was counted between two and nine times. V usage is TRBV5-6 and J usage is TRBJ1-1, with D tentatively TRBD1 (5 bases). The CDR3 has 12 amino acids. Germline V gives CDR1 SGHDT, CDR2 YYEEEE. Trimming cost V 4 bases and J 4 bases, with 8 bases left between them. The CDR3 region has the DNA TGTGCCAGCAGCCTGCAGGGCACTGAAGCTTTCTTT. Protein product: CASSLQGTEAFF. Complete variable domain (other parts from reference TRBV5-6 and TRBJ1-1): DAGVTQSPTHLIKTRGQQVTLRCSPKSGHDTVSWYQQALGQGPQFIFQYYEEEERQRGNFPDRFSGHQFPNYSSELNVNALLLGDSALYLCASSLQGTEAFFGQGTRLTVV.

V and J are TRBV15 and TRBJ2-3, with D possibly matching TRBD2 (6 bases). V lost 0 bases to trimming and J lost 2 bases, with 12 bases between them. The CDR3 runs 16 residues. CDR1 and CDR2 (germline): LNHNV, YYDKDF (reference sequence). In nucleotides, the CDR3 is TGTGCCACCAGCAGAGAGGGACTTTCCTTCACAGATACGCAGTATTTT. It yields the protein CATSREGLSFTDTQYF.

Concerning this clone: The junction shows a germline mismatch at one end, possibly a read error. The chain joins TRBV5-1 to TRBJ2-1; 9 bases fit TRBD2. Per the germline V gene, CDR1 is SGHRS and CDR2 is YFSETQ. The CDR3 consists of 17 residues. CDR3 DNA: TGCGCCAGCAGTCCTTTAGTGGGACTAGCAGGATCCAATGGGCAGTTCTTC. It codes for CASSPLVGLAGSNGQFF. Filled out from reference TRBV5-1 and TRBJ2-1, the complete variable domain reads KAGVTQTPRYLIKTRGQQVTLSCSPISGHRSVSWYQQTPGQGLQFLFEYFSETQRNKGNFPGRFSGRQFSNSRSEMNVSTLELGDSALYLCASSPLVGLAGSNGQFFGPGTRLTVL.

The J gene is TRBJ2-5, the V gene TRBV5-4; TRBD2 aligns across 12 bases. There are 15 residues in the CDR3. Germline assignment: CDR1 SGHNT and CDR2 YYREEE (reference sequence). V lost 7 bases to trimming and J lost 1 base; unmatched junction nucleotides: 5. The CDR3 loop is CASSLAGGFQETQYF. DNA of the CDR3: TGTGCCAGCTCACTAGCGGGGGGTTTCCAAGAGACCCAGTACTTC.

V gene TRBV6-1 combines with J gene TRBJ2-3; 7 bases map to TRBD2. Germline V gene data show CDR1 as MNHNS and CDR2 as SASEGT. With V trimmed by 6 bases and J by 1 base, 4 bases remained unmatched. This CDR3 spans 14 amino acids. For the CDR3, the DNA is TGTGCCAGCAGACTGAGCGGGGGCACAGATACGCAGTATTTT. It yields the protein CASRLSGGTDTQYF.

J is TRBJ1-4 and V is TRBV5-1; D is unresolved. CDR3 length equals 14 residues. Trimming took off 5 bases at V and 8 bases at J, with 16 bases between the two ends. Germline assignment: CDR1 SGHRS and CDR2 YFSETQ. The CDR3 DNA sequence: TGCGCCAGCAGTCGCAGTGCCGTCCAAGAAAAACTGTTTTTT. This encodes CASSRSAVQEKLFF.

The chain couples TRBV7-3 to TRBJ1-1, with D maybe TRBD1 (6 bases). The CDR3 extends over 16 amino acids. Germline CDR1 and CDR2: SGHTA and FQGTGA. V lost 5 bases to trimming and J lost 0 bases, with 16 bases between them. The CDR3 region is CASSPQPTGLNTEAFF. CDR3 in DNA: TGTGCCAGCAGCCCCCAGCCGACAGGCTTGAACACTGAAGCTTTCTTT.

This rearrangement joins TRBV9 to TRBJ2-5, with 10 bases matching TRBD2. Germline CDR1 SGDLS, CDR2 YYNGEE. The CDR3 is made up of 17 amino acids. After removal of 0 bases from V and 4 bases from J, the junction contained 9 bases not matched to a gene. CDR3 residues: CASSVGMSGGVGETQYF. DNA for the CDR3: TGTGCCAGCAGCGTAGGAATGAGCGGGGGGGTCGGAGAGACCCAGTACTTC.

The gene calls are TRBV5-1 and TRBJ2-2; no clear D. The CDR3 length is 13 residues. Trimming cost V 0 bases and J 6 bases, with 6 bases left between them. From germline, CDR1 is SGHRS and CDR2 YFSETQ. DNA for the CDR3: TGCGCCAGCAGCTTGGGGCAAGCCGGGGAGCTGTTTTTT. This sequence encodes CASSLGQAGELFF.

The chain recombines TRBV28 with TRBJ1-3, with D maybe TRBD1 (5 bases). The germline V gene has CDR1 MDHEN and CDR2 SYDVKM. The CDR3 has 15 residues. V gave up 8 bases and J gave up 0 bases, with 14 bases separating them. As DNA, the CDR3 is TGTGCCAGCGGCCTAAGGAGGGGCTCTGGAAACACCATATATTTT. It encodes CASGLRRGSGNTIYF.

CDR3 bases: TGTGCCATCAGTGACGGGAATCAGCCCCAGCATTTT. It codes for CAISDGNQPQHF. The V call is TRBV10-3, the J call TRBJ1-5, with D unclear. V was shortened by 3 bases and J by 4 bases, with 4 bases between the two germline ends. This CDR3 comprises 12 residues. The germline V gene encodes CDR1 ENHRY and CDR2 SYGVKD.